What follows is one T cell receptor beta chain and its context. Its antigen is currently unknown. This specimen belongs to a study of cytomegalovirus exposure and HLA in healthy donors. Germline values: CDR1 SGHTA, CDR2 FQGNSA. Trimming removed 2 bases from V and 6 bases from J; junction bases left unmatched: 9. The CDR3 consists of 15 residues. With 60 Vbeta and 13 Jbeta primers, the PCR was carried out. Clones were read by immunoSEQ multiplex PCR, and TCRdb kept only the in-frame ones, dropping some. This sample has some 85,000 clones, with 76% found just once. Study-wide points: Rates of TCR association differed by HLA locus in a later analysis, with DRB1 highest and HLA-C lowest. A later analysis reportedly found that, within productive TCRs, an Asian-associated ancestry cluster had fewer N-insertions than the mean observed across the roughly 670 donors. An analysis that came later showed most CMV-associated TCR beta chains appearing HLA-restricted.

The specimen was PBMCs. This TCR was recovered from a man aged 35 to 55 in good health and CMV-seronegative. This sequence joins TRBV7-2 and TRBJ2-7; TRBD2 matches at 8 bases. The CDR3 protein is CASSLNGGELSEQYF. CDR3 bases: TGTGCCAGCAGCTTAAACGGGGGGGAGCTATCCGAGCAGTACTTC.